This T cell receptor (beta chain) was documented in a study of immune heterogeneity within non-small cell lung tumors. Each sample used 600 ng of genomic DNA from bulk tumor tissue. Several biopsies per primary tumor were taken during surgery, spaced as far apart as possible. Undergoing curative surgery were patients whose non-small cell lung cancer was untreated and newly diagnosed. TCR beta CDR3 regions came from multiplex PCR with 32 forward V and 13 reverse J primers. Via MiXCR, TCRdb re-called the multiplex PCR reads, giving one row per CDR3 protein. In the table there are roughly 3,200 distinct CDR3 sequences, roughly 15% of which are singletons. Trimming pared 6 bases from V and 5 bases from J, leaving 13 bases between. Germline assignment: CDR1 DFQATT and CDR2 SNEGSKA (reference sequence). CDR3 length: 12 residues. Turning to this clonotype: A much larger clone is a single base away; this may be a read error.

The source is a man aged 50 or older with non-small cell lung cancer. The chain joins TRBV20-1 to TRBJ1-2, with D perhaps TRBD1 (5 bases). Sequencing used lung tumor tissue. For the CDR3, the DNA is TGCAGTGCCAGGACATGGAATTATGGCTACACCTTC. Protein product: CSARTWNYGYTF.